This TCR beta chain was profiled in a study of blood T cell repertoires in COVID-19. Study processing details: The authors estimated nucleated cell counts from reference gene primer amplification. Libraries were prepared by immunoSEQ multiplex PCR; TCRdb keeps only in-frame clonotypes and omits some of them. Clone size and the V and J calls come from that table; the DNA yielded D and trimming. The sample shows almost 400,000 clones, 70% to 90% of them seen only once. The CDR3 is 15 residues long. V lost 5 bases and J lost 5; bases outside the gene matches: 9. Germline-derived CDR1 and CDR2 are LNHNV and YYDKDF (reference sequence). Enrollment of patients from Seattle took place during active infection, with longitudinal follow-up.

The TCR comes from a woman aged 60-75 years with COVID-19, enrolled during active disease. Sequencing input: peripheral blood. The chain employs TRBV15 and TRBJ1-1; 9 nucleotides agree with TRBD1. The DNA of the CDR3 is TGTGCCACCAGCCAAGCCCTGACAGGGGGAACTGAAGCTTTCTTT. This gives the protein CATSQALTGGTEAFF. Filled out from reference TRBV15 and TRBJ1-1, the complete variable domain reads DAMVIQNPRYQVTQFGKPVTLSCSQTLNHNVMYWYQQKSSQAPKLLFHYYDKDFNNEADTPDNFQSRRPNTSFCFLDIRSPGLGDTAMYLCATSQALTGGTEAFFGQGTRLTVV.